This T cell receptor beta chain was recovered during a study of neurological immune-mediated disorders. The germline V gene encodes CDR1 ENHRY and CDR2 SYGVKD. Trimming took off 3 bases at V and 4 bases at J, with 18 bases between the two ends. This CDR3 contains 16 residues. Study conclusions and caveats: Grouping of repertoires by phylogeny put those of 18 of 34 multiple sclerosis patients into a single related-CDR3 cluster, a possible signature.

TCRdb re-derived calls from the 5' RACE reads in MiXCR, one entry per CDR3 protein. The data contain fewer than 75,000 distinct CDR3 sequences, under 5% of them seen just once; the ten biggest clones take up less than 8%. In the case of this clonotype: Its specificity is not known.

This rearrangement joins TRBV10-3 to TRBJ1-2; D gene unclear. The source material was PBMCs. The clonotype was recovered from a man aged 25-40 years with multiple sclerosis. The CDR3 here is CAISDPKTERLYGYTF. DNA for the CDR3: TGTGCCATCAGTGACCCTAAGACGGAAAGGCTCTATGGCTACACCTTC.